This is a list of T cell receptor beta chains from one sample in a study of naive and memory T cell subsets. TCRdb reprocessed the UMI-ligation and nested PCR reads with MiXCR, giving one entry per CDR3 protein. The sample includes roughly 36,000 distinct CDR3 sequences, approximately 10% of them seen just once. The source was skin, collected from a tuberculin skin test site. Source of these receptors: an adult in good health. Both conserved end residues are part of each CDR3. The D gene is left open where the match is weak. A row's size may be missing; if present it is once, few, many or a size class.

d_gene,abundance,j_gene,v_gene,CDR3nt,CDR3aa
NA,few,TRBJ1-1,TRBV12-3/TRBV12-4,TGTGCCAGCAGTTTAAGGGGCCCAGACACTGAAGCTTTCTTT,CASSLRGPDTEAFF
TRBD2,few,TRBJ2-7,TRBV20-1,TGCAGTGCTAGTCGACCGTCCGGGACTAGGCAATACGAGCAGTACTTC,CSASRPSGTRQYEQYF
NA,few,TRBJ1-1,TRBV4-2,TGTGCCAGCAGCCAAAAAGGGGACACTGAAGCTTTCTTT,CASSQKGDTEAFF
NA,many,TRBJ2-6,TRBV20-1,TGCAGTGCTTCTGGGGCCAACGTCCTGACTTTC,CSASGANVLTF
TRBD1,medium-sized,TRBJ2-7,TRBV12-3/TRBV12-4,TGTGCCAGCACCAGACAGGGGGTGGACTACGAGCAGTACTTC,CASTRQGVDYEQYF
NA,few,TRBJ1-4,TRBV7-6,TGTGCCAGCAGCTTAGCCCTACAGGGCGGTGTGGAAAAACTGTTTTTT,CASSLALQGGVEKLFF
NA,few,TRBJ2-2,TRBV10-3,TGTGCCATCAGTGACGCGGTAAAGACCGGGGAGCTGTTTTTT,CAISDAVKTGELFF
NA,few,TRBJ2-7,TRBV12-3/TRBV12-4,TGTGCCAGCAGTATCCGGGACATGGGCTACGAGCAGTACTTC,CASSIRDMGYEQYF
NA,NA,TRBJ2-6,TRBV5-1,TGCGCCAGCAGCTGGGGGGCCGGGGCCAACGTCCTGACTTTC,CASSWGAGANVLTF
NA,NA,TRBJ2-1,TRBV5-4,TGTGCCAGCAGCCCCGCTATAACCTACAATGAGCAGTTCTTC,CASSPAITYNEQFF
TRBD1,few,TRBJ1-5,TRBV28,TGTGCCAGCAGCGAACTACAGGGGAAAAATCAGCCCCAGCATTTT,CASSELQGKNQPQHF
NA,NA,TRBJ2-5,TRBV7-3,TGTGCCAGCAGCTCCTCGAGGGGGCGGGGGGAGACCCAGTACTTC,CASSSSRGRGETQYF
NA,NA,TRBJ2-7,TRBV7-8,TGTGCCAGCAGCCCCGACGGACCGTTAGACGAGCAGTACTTC,CASSPDGPLDEQYF
NA,many,TRBJ1-5,TRBV4-1,TGCGCCAGCAGCCAACAACAGGGAGAGGTACAGCCCCAGCATTTT,CASSQQQGEVQPQHF
TRBD1,NA,TRBJ2-7,TRBV23-1,TGCGCCAGCCGGAAAAAGAAAGACAGGGGGAGCACCTACGAGCAGTACTTC,CASRKKKDRGSTYEQYF
NA,many,TRBJ2-2,TRBV7-3,TGTGCCAGCAGCCAGGGGTCGAACACCGGGGAGCTGTTTTTT,CASSQGSNTGELFF
TRBD1,many,TRBJ1-5,TRBV30,TGTGCCTGGGCCACCGGGACAGGGTACACTAGTAATCAGCCCCAGCATTTT,CAWATGTGYTSNQPQHF
TRBD2,many,TRBJ2-7,TRBV2,TGTGCCAGCTCCAAGACTAGCGGGGGGGCCGCCGAGCAGTACTTC,CASSKTSGGAAEQYF
NA,few,TRBJ2-4,TRBV29-1,TGCAGCGTTGAAGTCATGAAGGGCATTCAGTACTTC,CSVEVMKGIQYF
TRBD2,NA,TRBJ2-1,TRBV15,TGTGCCACCTCTCCCACCTCCGGGACTAGCGGTTACAATGAGCAGTTCTTC,CATSPTSGTSGYNEQFF
NA,NA,TRBJ2-5,TRBV5-1,TGCGCCAGCAGCGATCAGGTTCAAGAGACCCAGTACTTC,CASSDQVQETQYF
NA,many,TRBJ2-6,TRBV28,TGTGCCAGCAGTTTATCGGGGTCTGGGGCCAACGTCCTGACTTTC,CASSLSGSGANVLTF
NA,NA,TRBJ1-1,TRBV19,TGTGCCAGTAGTGTACCCGGGAGCCCCCTGACAGCTTTCTTT,CASSVPGSPLTAFF
NA,NA,TRBJ2-3,TRBV12-3/TRBV12-4,TGTGCCAGCCGGGGCTACGATACGCAGTATTTT,CASRGYDTQYF
NA,many,TRBJ2-2,TRBV9,TGTGCCAGCAGCGTAGGTCCGGGGACCGGGGAGCTGTTTTTT,CASSVGPGTGELFF
TRBD1,few,TRBJ2-7,TRBV19,TGTGCCAGTAGTCCAAGGACAGGGTTAACCTACGAGCAGTACTTC,CASSPRTGLTYEQYF
NA,many,TRBJ1-1,TRBV29-1,TGCAGCGTTGGGGGGACAACCCAGACTGAAGCTTTCTTT,CSVGGTTQTEAFF
NA,NA,TRBJ1-6,TRBV7-9,TGTGCCAGCAGCCCACAGGGTAATTCACCCCTCCACTTT,CASSPQGNSPLHF
TRBD1,few,TRBJ1-1,TRBV7-2,TGTGCCAGCAGCTACAACAGGGGCAGGACTGAAGCTTTCTTT,CASSYNRGRTEAFF
TRBD1,few,TRBJ1-1,TRBV10-3,TGTGCCATCACTCGACAGGGAGAAGATACTGAAGCTTTCTTT,CAITRQGEDTEAFF
NA,NA,TRBJ2-7,TRBV28,TGTGCCAGCAGGTCGGGAACCTACGAGCAGTACTTC,CASRSGTYEQYF
TRBD2,few,TRBJ2-1,TRBV20-1,TGCAGTGCCCCTTCGAGGACTAGCGGATCCTACAATGAGCAGTTCTTC,CSAPSRTSGSYNEQFF
NA,medium-sized,TRBJ2-5,TRBV7-2,TGTGCCAGCAGCTTGGGGACGCGACAAGAGACCCAGTACTTC,CASSLGTRQETQYF
NA,NA,TRBJ2-7,TRBV11-2,TGTGCCAGCAGCCCCTGGGGGTGGGAGAAATCCTACGAGCAGTACTTC,CASSPWGWEKSYEQYF
NA,few,TRBJ2-7,TRBV19,TGTGCCAGTAGTATCACCGGAACTCCCTACGAGCAGTACTTC,CASSITGTPYEQYF
TRBD2,NA,TRBJ2-7,TRBV12-3/TRBV12-4,TGTGCCAGCAGTTTACGGGGGGTCAACACCTACGAGCAGTACTTC,CASSLRGVNTYEQYF
TRBD1,medium-sized,TRBJ1-5,TRBV7-2,TGTGCCAGCAGCTTATCCGGGACAGTACGCAATCAGCCCCAGCATTTT,CASSLSGTVRNQPQHF
TRBD2,many,TRBJ2-3,TRBV24-1,TGTGCCACCAGTGTGGCTAGCGGGAGGGCCAGGGATACGCAGTATTTT,CATSVASGRARDTQYF
TRBD1,many,TRBJ1-5,TRBV2,TGTGCCAGCAGCGGGGACAGGGGGCTTCAGCCCCAGCATTTT,CASSGDRGLQPQHF
TRBD2,few,TRBJ2-5,TRBV24-1,TGTGCCACCAGTGATTTGGCAGGCGGGACTAGCGCGTCCGAGACCCAGTACTTC,CATSDLAGGTSASETQYF
NA,few,TRBJ2-1,TRBV19,TGTGCCAGTAGTAATCGCGACGCCAGCTCCTACAATGAGCAGTTCTTC,CASSNRDASSYNEQFF
TRBD1,many,TRBJ2-7,TRBV4-1,TGCGCCAGCAGCCAAACCGGGACAGGAGACGAGCAGTACTTC,CASSQTGTGDEQYF
NA,few,TRBJ1-5,TRBV28,TGTGCCAGCAGGCCCCGGGGTCATAGCAATCAGCCCCAGCATTTT,CASRPRGHSNQPQHF
NA,NA,TRBJ2-1,TRBV7-8,TGTGCCAGCAGCCCCTACACAGTGAACAATGAGCAGTTCTTC,CASSPYTVNNEQFF
NA,medium-sized,TRBJ2-1,TRBV12-3/TRBV12-4,TGTGCCAGCAGTGATAGCGGAAACTCCTACAATGAGCAGTTCTTC,CASSDSGNSYNEQFF
TRBD2,once,TRBJ2-3,TRBV10-3,TGTGCCATCCAAGCGGGAGTCACAGATACGCAGTATTTT,CAIQAGVTDTQYF